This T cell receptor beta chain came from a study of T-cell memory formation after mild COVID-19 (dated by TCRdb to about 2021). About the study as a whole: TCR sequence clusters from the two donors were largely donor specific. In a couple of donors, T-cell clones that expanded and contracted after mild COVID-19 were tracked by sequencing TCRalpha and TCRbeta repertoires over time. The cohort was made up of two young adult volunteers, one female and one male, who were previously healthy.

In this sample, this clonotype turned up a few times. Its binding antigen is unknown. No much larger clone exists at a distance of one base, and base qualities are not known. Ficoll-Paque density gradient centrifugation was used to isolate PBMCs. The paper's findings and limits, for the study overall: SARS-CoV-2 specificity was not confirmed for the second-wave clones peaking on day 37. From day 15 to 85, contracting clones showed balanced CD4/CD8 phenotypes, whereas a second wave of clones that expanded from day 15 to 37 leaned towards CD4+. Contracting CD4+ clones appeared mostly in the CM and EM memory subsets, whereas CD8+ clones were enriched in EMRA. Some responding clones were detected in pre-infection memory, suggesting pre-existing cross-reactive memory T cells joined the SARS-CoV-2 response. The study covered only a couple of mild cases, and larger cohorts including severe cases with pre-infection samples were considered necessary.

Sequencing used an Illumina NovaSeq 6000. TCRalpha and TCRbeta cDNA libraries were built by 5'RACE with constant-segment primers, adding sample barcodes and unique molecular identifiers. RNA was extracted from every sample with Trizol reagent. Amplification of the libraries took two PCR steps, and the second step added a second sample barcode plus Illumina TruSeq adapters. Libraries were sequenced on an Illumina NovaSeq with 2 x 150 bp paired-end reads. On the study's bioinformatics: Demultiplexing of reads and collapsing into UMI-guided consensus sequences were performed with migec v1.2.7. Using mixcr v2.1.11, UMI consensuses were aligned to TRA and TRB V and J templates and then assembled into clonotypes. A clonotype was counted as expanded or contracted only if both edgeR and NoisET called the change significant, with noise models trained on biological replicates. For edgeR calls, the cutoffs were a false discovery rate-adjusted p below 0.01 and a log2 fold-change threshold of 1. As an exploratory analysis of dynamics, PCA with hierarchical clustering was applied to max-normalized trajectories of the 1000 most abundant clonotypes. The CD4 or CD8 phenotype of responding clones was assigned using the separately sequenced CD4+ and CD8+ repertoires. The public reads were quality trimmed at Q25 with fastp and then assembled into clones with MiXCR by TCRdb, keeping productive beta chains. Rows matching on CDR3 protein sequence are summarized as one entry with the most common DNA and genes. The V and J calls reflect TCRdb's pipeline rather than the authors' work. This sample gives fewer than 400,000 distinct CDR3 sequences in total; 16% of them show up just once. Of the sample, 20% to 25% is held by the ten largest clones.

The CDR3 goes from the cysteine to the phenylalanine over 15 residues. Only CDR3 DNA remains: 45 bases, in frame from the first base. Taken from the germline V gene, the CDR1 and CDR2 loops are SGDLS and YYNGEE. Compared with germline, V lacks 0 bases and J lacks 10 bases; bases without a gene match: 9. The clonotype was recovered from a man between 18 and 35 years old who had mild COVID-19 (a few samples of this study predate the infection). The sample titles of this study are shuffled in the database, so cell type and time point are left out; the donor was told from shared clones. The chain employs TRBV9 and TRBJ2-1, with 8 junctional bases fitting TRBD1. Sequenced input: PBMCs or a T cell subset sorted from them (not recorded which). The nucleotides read TGTGCCAGCAGCGTAGGCCCCGGACAGGGACGGGAGCAGTTCTTC. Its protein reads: CASSVGPGQGREQFF.